Each of the 28 T cell receptor beta chains below was sequenced from the same sample in a study of persistence of HIV-infected CD4 T cells. Cells were stimulated with overlapping HIV-1 Gag 15-mer peptides. CD40L/CD69 double-negative CD45RO-high memory CD4+ T cells were collected. Sequencing used immunoSEQ version 4 in survey mode. Measured with immunoSEQ multiplex PCR; TCRdb has only the in-frame clones, and not every one. The table has about 32,000 clones, 75% to 85% seen once; the top ten hold more than 15%. No antigen has been identified for these receptors. This material consisted of CD4+ T cells sorted from PBMCs after approximately 18-hour stimulation, taken from a patient who received antiretroviral therapy. These receptors all stem from an adult woman with HIV who was CMV-seropositive.

This clone was observed a handful of times. The chain joins TRBV30 to TRBJ1-1, with 9 bases identical to TRBD1. Germline trimming cut 2 bases from V and 10 bases from J; bases unmatched to any gene: 8. The CDR3 spans 13 residues. Germline values: CDR1 GTSNPN, CDR2 SVGIG (reference sequence). CDR3 DNA: TGTGCCTGGAGTAAAGGGACAGGGATTTCAGCTTTCTTT. Translation gives CAWSKGTGISAFF.

V and J are TRBV27 and TRBJ1-1, with D perhaps TRBD1 (6 bases). The CDR3 has 15 residues. Trimming took off 0 bases at V and 4 bases at J, with 12 bases between the two ends. Germline V gene data show CDR1 as MNHEY and CDR2 as SMNVEV (reference sequence). CDR3: CASSLSNRVVTEAFF. CDR3 nucleotide sequence: TGTGCCAGCAGTTTATCGAACAGGGTGGTCACTGAAGCTTTCTTT.

The chain combines TRBV5-1 with TRBJ2-1, with 7 bases that match TRBD1. Germline assignment: CDR1 SGHRS and CDR2 YFSETQ. This CDR3 contains 15 residues. V shed 4 bases, J shed 0 bases, and the junction held 4 bases outside the gene matches. The CDR3 region has the DNA TGCGCCAGCAGCCGGGGACAGCCCTCCTACAATGAGCAGTTCTTC. This encodes CASSRGQPSYNEQFF.

The genes are TRBV5-1 and TRBJ2-2; TRBD1 might be the D (8 bases). Germline V gives CDR1 SGHRS, CDR2 YFSETQ. The germline V and J ends were trimmed by 3 bases and 5 bases, with 14 bases remaining between them. The CDR3 is 15 amino acids. The CDR3 sequence: CASSSTQGGTGELFF. The CDR3 DNA reads TGCGCCAGCAGCTCCACACAGGGGGGGACCGGGGAGCTGTTTTTT.

This chain links TRBV14 with TRBJ1-1; D is unclear. The CDR3 has 14 residues. From germline, CDR1 is SGHDN and CDR2 FVKESK. Trimming cost V 0 bases and J 6 bases, with 11 bases left between them. The CDR3 nucleotides read TGTGCCAGCAGCCAAGAGGTGAGGACCTCTGAAGCTTTCTTT. It encodes CASSQEVRTSEAFF.

The chain joins TRBV7-2 to TRBJ1-2; 8 positions agree with TRBD1. This CDR3 has 15 residues. Germline V gene data show CDR1 as SGHTA and CDR2 as FQGNSA. Germline trimming cut 5 bases from V and 8 bases from J; bases unmatched to any gene: 13. As DNA, the CDR3 is TGTGCCAGCAGCACCCGGCGTTCGACAGGGGACGGCTACACCTTC. Translated: CASSTRRSTGDGYTF.

The V call is TRBV2, the J call TRBJ2-7; D possibly corresponds to TRBD1 (5 bases). CDR1 is SNHLY and CDR2 is FYNNEI in the germline V gene. The CDR3 totals 11 residues. V was cut by 7 bases and J by 11 bases, with 15 bases left in between. CDR3 DNA: TGTGCCAGCATGGGGCAGGTGGAAAAGTACTTC. Its translation is CASMGQVEKYF.

CDR3 in amino acids: CATSDRELAEAFF. DNA for the CDR3: TGTGCCACCTCGGACAGGGAATTGGCTGAAGCTTTCTTT. The chain couples TRBV24-1 to TRBJ1-1; TRBD1 matches at 8 bases. The CDR3 is 13 amino acids. In germline, CDR1 is KGHDR, CDR2 SFDVKD. The J segment lost 6 bases and the V segment lost 9 bases, leaving 8 bases of the junction unmatched.

The chain combines TRBV28 with TRBJ1-4; TRBD1 might be the D (5 bases). Germline V gene data show CDR1 as MDHEN and CDR2 as SYDVKM. The CDR3 has 12 residues. V lost 6 bases to trimming and J lost 13 bases, with 15 bases between them. The CDR3 loop is CASRTAVGGLFF. CDR3 nucleotide sequence: TGTGCCAGCAGAACGGCAGTCGGGGGACTGTTTTTT.

V usage is TRBV2 and J usage is TRBJ1-5; the D is unclear. The CDR3 runs 16 residues. V was clipped by 1 base and J by 1 base, with 11 bases between them. CDR1 is SNHLY, CDR2 FYNNEI, per germline. The DNA for the CDR3 is TGTGCCAGCAGTGAAGGGCTTGCGGTCAGCAATCAGCCCCAGCATTTT. This translates into CASSEGLAVSNQPQHF. The full variable domain, its missing parts supplied by reference TRBV2 and TRBJ1-5, is EPEVTQTPSHQVTQMGQEVILRCVPISNHLYFYWYRQILGQKVEFLVSFYNNEISEKSEIFDDQFSVERPDGSNFTLKIRSTKLEDSAMYFCASSEGLAVSNQPQHFGDGTRLSIL.

This clone is a singleton in its sample. The chain joins TRBV9 to TRBJ2-3; a weak D match, TRBD1 (5 bases). There are 14 residues in the CDR3. V was cut by 0 bases and J by 4 bases, with 9 bases left in between. Germline CDR1 is SGDLS and CDR2 is YYNGEE. The CDR3 DNA is TGTGCCAGCAGCGTAGGTCAGGGATCAGATACGCAGTATTTT. Translation: CASSVGQGSDTQYF.

The chain is built from TRBV28 and TRBJ2-5; D ambiguous. The CDR3 contains 15 residues. Germline V gives CDR1 MDHEN, CDR2 SYDVKM. V was cut by 7 bases and J by 3 bases, with 18 bases left in between. CDR3 sequence (DNA): TGTGCCAGCACTTCCGAAGACCCAAATGAAGAGACCCAGTACTTC. It is translated as CASTSEDPNEETQYF.

The rearrangement uses TRBV6-5 and TRBJ1-1; unclear D gene. The germline V and J ends were trimmed by 2 bases and 7 bases, with 8 bases remaining between them. CDR1 is MNHEY and CDR2 is SVGAGI in the germline V gene. The CDR3 has 12 residues. CDR3 region: CASSYGKNEAFF. The CDR3 coding sequence is TGTGCCAGCAGTTACGGCAAGAATGAAGCTTTCTTT.

V usage is TRBV5-1 and J usage is TRBJ2-7, with TRBD2 matching over 13 bases. The ends lost 4 bases at V and 0 bases at J; junction bases unmatched: 4. The CDR3 totals 16 residues. In germline, CDR1 is SGHRS, CDR2 YFSETQ. This chain's CDR3 is CASSPGTSGASYEQYF. The DNA of the CDR3 is TGCGCCAGCAGCCCAGGGACTAGCGGGGCCTCCTACGAGCAGTACTTC.

This chain uses TRBV6-1 with TRBJ1-5; D is perhaps TRBD1 (6 bases). The V gene lost 1 base and the J gene lost 6 bases, with 10 bases spanning the gap. Looked up from germline, CDR1 is MNHNS and CDR2 is SASEGT. This CDR3 contains 14 residues. The CDR3 loop is CASSEGTGAQPQHF. The CDR3 region has the DNA TGTGCCAGCAGTGAAGGCACGGGGGCTCAGCCCCAGCATTTT.

This clone showed up just once. The chain combines TRBV11-3 with TRBJ2-3; TRBD1 matches at 7 bases. V shed 5 bases and J 1 base; nucleotides not matched to a gene: 6. The CDR3 runs to 15 residues. Per germline, CDR1 SGHNT and CDR2 YENEEA. The DNA for the CDR3 is TGTGCCAGCAGCCTTAGACAGGGCCGCACAGATACGCAGTATTTT. Translating it yields CASSLRQGRTDTQYF.

The rearrangement uses TRBV15 and TRBJ1-6; weak D call: TRBD1 (5 bases). The CDR3 is made up of 16 amino acids. The germline V gene has CDR1 LNHNV and CDR2 YYDKDF (reference sequence). Deletions cut 3 bases from V and 9 bases from J, with 18 bases between. This CDR3 is CATSREGTALGSPLHF. For the CDR3, the DNA is TGTGCCACCAGCAGGGAAGGGACGGCCCTGGGTTCACCCCTCCACTTT.

The chain carries TRBV10-3 and TRBJ2-2; tentative D call: TRBD2 (5 bases). The germline gives CDR1 ENHRY, CDR2 SYGVKD. Trimming pared 0 bases from V and 1 base from J, leaving 9 bases between. CDR3 size: 16 residues. Written as DNA, the CDR3 is TGTGCCATCAGTGAGTCTACGAGCGGGAACACCGGGGAGCTGTTTTTT. The encoded protein is CAISESTSGNTGELFF.

The chain is built from TRBV29-1 and TRBJ2-1; 9 bases agree with TRBD2. The CDR3 loop spans 14 amino acids. Per the germline V gene, CDR1 is SQVTM and CDR2 is ANQGSEA. V shed 5 bases, J shed 4 bases, and the junction held 6 bases outside the gene matches. CDR3 DNA sequence: TGCAGCGTTTCTCGACTAGCGGAATACAATGAGCAGTTCTTC. This encodes CSVSRLAEYNEQFF.

This rearrangement joins TRBV7-2 to TRBJ2-5, with D unresolved. This CDR3 is 13 amino acids long. V shed 0 bases and J shed 2 bases, with 4 bases lying between them. Germline values: CDR1 SGHTA, CDR2 FQGNSA. CDR3 in DNA: TGTGCCAGCAGCTTAGCTCGGCAAGAGACCCAGTACTTC. Its translation: CASSLARQETQYF.

This clone was recorded once. This sequence joins TRBV7-3 and TRBJ2-3; D gene ambiguous. V dropped 5 bases and J dropped 0 bases, with 18 bases sitting between them. CDR3 length equals 17 residues. Germline V gene lookup returns CDR1 SGHTA and CDR2 FQGTGA. This chain's CDR3 is CASSPTAGTSSTDTQYF. CDR3 nucleotide sequence: TGTGCCAGCAGCCCCACAGCCGGCACTTCTAGCACAGATACGCAGTATTTT.

This rearrangement joins TRBV5-1 to TRBJ2-4; 10 bases fit TRBD1. The CDR3 contains 20 residues. The V gene end was trimmed by 3 bases and the J gene end by 0 bases; junction bases not matched to a gene: 15. Germline loops: CDR1 SGHRS, CDR2 YFSETQ. The CDR3 nucleotides read TGCGCCAGCAGCTGGGGGATCCCGGGACAGGGGCCGATAGCCAAAAACATTCAGTACTTC. Amino acid sequence: CASSWGIPGQGPIAKNIQYF.

Note on this clone: Other nucleotide sequences from this sample produce the same CDR3. The rearrangement uses TRBV2 and TRBJ1-5, with unresolved D. The ends were cut back, 5 bases at V and 0 bases at J, with 8 bases in the middle. This CDR3 is 14 amino acids long. Per germline, CDR1 SNHLY and CDR2 FYNNEI. CDR3 DNA: TGTGCCAGCAGTCCCCAGTATAGCAATCAGCCCCAGCATTTT. It codes for CASSPQYSNQPQHF.

The DNA of the CDR3 is TGTGCCAGCAGCTTAGTAGCCCTAGGCCCCAAGGCAGAGACCCAGTACTTC. This sequence encodes CASSLVALGPKAETQYF. The rearrangement links TRBV7-9 to TRBJ2-5, with unresolved D. This CDR3 is 17 amino acids long. With 1 base removed from V and 4 bases from J, the gap between germline ends came to 19 bases. Germline-derived CDR1 and CDR2 are SEHNR and FQNEAQ (reference sequence).

This chain links TRBV6-2 or TRBV6-3 with TRBJ1-2, with a tentative D call TRBD1 (6 bases). From germline, CDR1 is MNHEY and CDR2 SVGEGT. This CDR3 has 12 amino acids. V was pared by 6 bases and J by 4 bases, with 9 bases between. CDR3 bases: TGTGCCAGCAGCCCGGACAGCTATGGCTACACCTTC. It encodes CASSPDSYGYTF.

This clone appeared once. This sequence joins TRBV5-1 and TRBJ2-1, with 9 bases fitting TRBD2. Trimming removed 2 bases from V and 5 bases from J; junction bases left unmatched: 5. CDR1 SGHRS and CDR2 YFSETQ come from the germline V gene. This CDR3 region has 15 residues. CDR3 in DNA: TGCGCCAGCAGCTTTTCGCGGGGGGGCCACAATGAGCAGTTCTTC. Translating gives CASSFSRGGHNEQFF.

The genes are TRBV28 and TRBJ2-1; 9 bases are shared with TRBD1. Germline V gene lookup returns CDR1 MDHEN and CDR2 SYDVKM. The CDR3 has 15 residues. V lost 6 bases to trimming and J lost 12 bases; unmatched junction nucleotides: 15. In nucleotides, the CDR3 is TGTGCCAGCAGGGGTCGGACAGGGGAACGTTCGACGCAGTTCTTC. Amino acid sequence: CASRGRTGERSTQFF.

The chain has TRBV6-2 or TRBV6-3 and TRBJ2-7; unclear D gene. The germline V and J ends were trimmed by 4 bases and 2 bases, with 12 bases remaining between them. Germline loops: CDR1 MNHEY, CDR2 SVGEGT. CDR3 length equals 14 residues. The CDR3 coding sequence is TGTGCCAGCAGTTCTCCCTTTGAGACCTACGAGCAGTACTTC. Translation: CASSSPFETYEQYF.